Described below is a single T cell receptor beta chain sequence and its context. The sample comes from a study of control samples from healthy donors and cancer patients. Per the germline V gene, CDR1 is MNHEY and CDR2 is SMNVEV (reference sequence). Trimming took off 2 bases at V and 3 bases at J, with 14 bases between the two ends. The CDR3 is 15 amino acids. Sequencing used immunoSEQ multiplex PCR; TCRdb keeps in-frame clones, though not all of them. The sample carries some 94,000 clones, about 86% recorded once. Material: blood. This TCR was recovered from a woman aged 45-59 years in good health. J is TRBJ2-7 and V is TRBV27; TRBD2 might be the D (6 bases). For the CDR3, the DNA is TGTGCCAGCAGTTTACGGTGCGGGGCCTTCTACGAGCAGTACTTC. Translation gives CASSLRCGAFYEQYF.